This T cell receptor (beta chain) was recovered during a study of T-cell reconstitution after alpha-beta-depleted transplantation in children. This clonotype was found a few times. Its antigen is undetermined. The study, taken as a whole, reports: T-cell numbers and diversity, one year after transplant, stemmed largely from T cells that were newly produced.

TCRbeta library construction was performed incorporating unique molecular identifiers. TCRdb reanalysed the PCR reads using MiXCR and keeps one entry per CDR3 protein. The table shows about 420,000 distinct CDR3 sequences, with roughly 16% occurring only once. Germline CDR1 SGHRS, CDR2 YFSETQ. The CDR3 has 16 residues. Trimming took off 0 bases at V and 4 bases at J, with 13 bases between the two ends. The sequence derives from a boy younger than two who had a stem cell transplant for Wiskott-Aldrich syndrome, so the T cells may come from the graft donor. The chain couples TRBV5-1 to TRBJ2-2; D gene ambiguous. The sample here was PBMCs, mostly from graft donor cells, taken 360 days after TCRalphabeta/CD19-depleted stem cell transplant. The CDR3 DNA follows: TGCGCCAGCAGCTTGGTAAGGCGGTCCATCACCGGGGAGCTGTTTTTT. Protein product: CASSLVRRSITGELFF.